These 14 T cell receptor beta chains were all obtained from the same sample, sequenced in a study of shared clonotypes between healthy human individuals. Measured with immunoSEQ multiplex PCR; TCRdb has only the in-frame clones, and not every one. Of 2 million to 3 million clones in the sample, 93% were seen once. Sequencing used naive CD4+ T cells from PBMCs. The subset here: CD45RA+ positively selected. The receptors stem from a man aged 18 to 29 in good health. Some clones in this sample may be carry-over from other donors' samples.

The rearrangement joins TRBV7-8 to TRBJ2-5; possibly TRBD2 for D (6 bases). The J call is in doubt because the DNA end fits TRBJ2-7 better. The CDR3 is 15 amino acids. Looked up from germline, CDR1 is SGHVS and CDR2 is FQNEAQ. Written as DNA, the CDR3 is TGTGCCAGCAGCTTGGGAGGTACTGTATCCTACGAGCAGTACTTC. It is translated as CASSLGGTVSYEQYF.

The CDR3 DNA sequence: TGTGCCAGCACTCCAGTATGGTGGGCTGAAGCTTTCTTT. This translates into CASTPVWWAEAFF. The V call is TRBV6-1, the J call TRBJ1-1, with D uncertain. The V gene lost 7 bases and the J gene lost 6 bases, with 15 bases spanning the gap. Germline CDR1 and CDR2: MNHNS and SASEGT. The CDR3 sequence is 13 residues long.

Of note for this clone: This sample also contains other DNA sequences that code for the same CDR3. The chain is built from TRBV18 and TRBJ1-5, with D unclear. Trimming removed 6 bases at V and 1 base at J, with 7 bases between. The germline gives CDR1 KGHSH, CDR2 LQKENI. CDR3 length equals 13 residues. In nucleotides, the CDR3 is TGTGCCAGCTCCCAAGGCAGCAATCAGCCCCAGCATTTT. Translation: CASSQGSNQPQHF.

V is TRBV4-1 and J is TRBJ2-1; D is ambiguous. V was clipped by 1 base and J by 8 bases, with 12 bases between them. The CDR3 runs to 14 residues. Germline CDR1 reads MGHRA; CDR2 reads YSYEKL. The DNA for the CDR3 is TGCGCCAGCAGCCAAGTTGGATTTCGGGATGAGCAGTTCTTC. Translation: CASSQVGFRDEQFF.

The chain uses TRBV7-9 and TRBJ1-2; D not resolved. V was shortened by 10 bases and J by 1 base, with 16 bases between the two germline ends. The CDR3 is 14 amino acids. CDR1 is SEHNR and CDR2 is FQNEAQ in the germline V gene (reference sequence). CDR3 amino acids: CATLAVTSNYGYTF. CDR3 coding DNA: TGTGCCACCCTGGCGGTGACCAGTAACTATGGCTACACCTTC.

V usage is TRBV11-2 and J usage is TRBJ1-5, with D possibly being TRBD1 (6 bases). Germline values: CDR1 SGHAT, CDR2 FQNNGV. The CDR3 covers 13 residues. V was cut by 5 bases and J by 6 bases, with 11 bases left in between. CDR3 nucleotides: TGTGCCAGCAGCGTAACAGGGAGTCAGCCCCAGCATTTT. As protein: CASSVTGSQPQHF.

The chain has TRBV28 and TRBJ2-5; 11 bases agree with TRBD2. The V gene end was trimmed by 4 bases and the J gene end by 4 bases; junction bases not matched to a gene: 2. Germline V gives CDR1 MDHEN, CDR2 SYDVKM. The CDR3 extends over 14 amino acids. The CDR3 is CASSSSGRRETQYF. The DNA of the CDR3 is TGTGCCAGCAGTTCTAGCGGGAGGCGAGAGACCCAGTACTTC.

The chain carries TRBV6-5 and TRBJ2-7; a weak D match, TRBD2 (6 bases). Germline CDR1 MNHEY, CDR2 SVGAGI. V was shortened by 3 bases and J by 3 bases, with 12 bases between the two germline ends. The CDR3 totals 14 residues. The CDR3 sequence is CASSYGGNYYEQYF. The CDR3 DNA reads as TGTGCCAGCAGTTATGGCGGGAACTACTACGAGCAGTACTTC.

The CDR3 sequence: CASSQEAGGTGDEQFF. The DNA for the CDR3 is TGTGCCAGCAGCCAAGAAGCGGGAGGGACGGGGGATGAGCAGTTCTTC. The chain couples TRBV14 to TRBJ2-1; TRBD2 matches 10 bases. The CDR3 consists of 16 residues. Per the germline V gene, CDR1 is SGHDN and CDR2 is FVKESK. The V segment lost 0 bases and the J segment 8 bases; nucleotides outside the gene matches: 7.

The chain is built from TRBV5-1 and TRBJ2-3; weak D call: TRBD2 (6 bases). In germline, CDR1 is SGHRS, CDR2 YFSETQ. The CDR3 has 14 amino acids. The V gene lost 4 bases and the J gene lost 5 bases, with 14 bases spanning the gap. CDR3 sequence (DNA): TGCGCCAGCAGCCCGGGGGTTGGGGAAGATACGCAGTATTTT. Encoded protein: CASSPGVGEDTQYF.

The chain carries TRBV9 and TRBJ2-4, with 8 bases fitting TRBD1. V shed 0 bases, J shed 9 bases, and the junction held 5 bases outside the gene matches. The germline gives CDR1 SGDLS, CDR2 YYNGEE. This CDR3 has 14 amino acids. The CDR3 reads CASSVETGGGIQYF. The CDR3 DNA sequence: TGTGCCAGCAGCGTAGAAACAGGGGGAGGCATTCAGTACTTC.

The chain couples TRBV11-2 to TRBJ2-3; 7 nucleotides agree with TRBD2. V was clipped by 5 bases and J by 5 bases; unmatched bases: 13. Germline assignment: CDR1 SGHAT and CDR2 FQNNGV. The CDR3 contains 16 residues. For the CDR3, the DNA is TGTGCCAGCAGCCGAGGGTCTGCGGGAGCCCTAGATACGCAGTATTTT. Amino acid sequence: CASSRGSAGALDTQYF. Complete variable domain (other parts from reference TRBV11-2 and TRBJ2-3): EAGVAQSPRYKIIEKRQSVAFWCNPISGHATLYWYQQILGQGPKLLIQFQNNGVVDDSQLPKDRFSAERLKGVDSTLKIQPAKLEDSAVYLCASSRGSAGALDTQYFGPGTRLTVL.

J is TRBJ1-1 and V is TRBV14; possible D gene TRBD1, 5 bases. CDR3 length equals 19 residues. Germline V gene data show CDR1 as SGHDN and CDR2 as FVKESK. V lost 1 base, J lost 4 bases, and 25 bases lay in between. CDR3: CASSQVKNRGGGSATEAFF. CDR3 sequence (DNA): TGTGCCAGCAGCCAAGTAAAAAATCGTGGCGGGGGGTCGGCCACTGAAGCTTTCTTT.

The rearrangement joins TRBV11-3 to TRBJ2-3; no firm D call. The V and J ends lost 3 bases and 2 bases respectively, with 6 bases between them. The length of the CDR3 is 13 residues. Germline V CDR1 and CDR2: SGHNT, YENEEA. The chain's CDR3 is CASSLRTTDTQYF. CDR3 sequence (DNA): TGTGCCAGCAGCTTGAGGACCACAGATACGCAGTATTTT.